A single TCR beta chain is shown here with its context. This clone was seen just once. It lacks a known antigen. No qualities accompany the bases; no much larger clone lies one base away. Whole blood was collected in K2EDTA tubes by collaborating institutions according to the institutions' own protocols. For TCRbeta analysis, collaborators shipped samples as frozen whole blood, isolated PBMCs, or DNA extracted from either of those sample types. The immunoSEQ Assay, a bias-controlled multiplex PCR, was used to amplify TCRbeta CDR3 regions from genomic DNA. Regarding the original processing steps: Nucleated cell counts per sample were estimated from amplification of reference gene primers within the assay. To quantify the absolute abundance of each unique TCRbeta CDR3 rearrangement, sequence reads were collapsed and filtered. For each sample, productive Simpson clonality was calculated by taking the square root of Simpson's diversity index across productive rearrangements. As stored in TCRdb, this immuneACCESS dataset retains in-frame rearrangements with V and J assigned. A fraction of the clones does not appear; measured against another copy, unresolved V genes explain less than half of the discrepancy, and the remainder lacks a known reason. The V and J calls and the clone size are those of that table, but D and trimming were determined from the DNA. The sample data list some 240,000 clones, and 80% to 85% of these were observed just once. The biggest ten clones account for 12% of the sample.

This sample was taken from a study of blood T cell repertoires in COVID-19 (dated by TCRdb to 2020 to 2022). With respect to the entire study: Samples covering the acute and convalescent phases of COVID-19 were provided by collaborators in the United States, Italy and Spain. The material from the prospective study consisted of cDNA or gDNA derived from T cells, B-cell-depleted T cells, or PBMCs. The dataset comprised deeply sampled blood TCRbeta repertoires from subjects exposed to, actively infected with, or recovered from COVID-19. The repertoires were released in a freely available public database meant as a resource for research on the immune response to SARS-CoV-2. The samples were drawn from the first 160 participants of the ongoing ImmuneRACE study and from 1,254 subjects provided by 6 global collaborators. Sample metadata almost always included a de-identified subject ID, COVID-19 status, age in years and sex. Where available, HLA class I and class II types were obtained from metadata supplied by the sample provider rather than from assay-based typing.

Study-wide findings and limitations: The amount of clinical and demographic metadata varied by source and participant and was provided uncurated.

The sequence derives from a woman in her sixties with active or convalescent COVID-19. The sample comprised peripheral blood.

The DNA sequence is as follows: TGCGCCAGCAGTCGCCTTGGGGGGGCGGGGCGGTACCAAGAGACCCAGTACTTC. Its protein reads: CASSRLGGAGRYQETQYF. The chain was built from TRBV23-1 and TRBJ2-5, and possibly TRBD2, on 7 matching bases. TRBV23-1 carries the ORF label, with uncertain function. Trimming costs V 4 bases and J 0 bases, and their ends lie 21 bases apart. From the cysteine up to the phenylalanine, the CDR3 has a length of 18 residues. Here the CDR3 DNA is all that survives: 54 bases in frame from base 1.